These T cell receptor beta chains were read from a single sample in a study of cytotoxic CD8 clonotypes in ibrutinib-treated CLL. The assay was immunoSEQ multiplex PCR, and TCRdb's table has in-frame clones only and misses some. The repertoire holds 15,000 to 20,000 clones, with roughly 80% as singletons. Specimen: PBMCs, collected before ibrutinib treatment. The receptor set was obtained from a human donor with chronic lymphocytic leukemia. Both conserved end residues are part of each CDR3. The order of the fields is clone size, D gene, V gene, J gene, CDR3 DNA, CDR3 protein. A D gene is named only where the DNA matches it firmly. Size tells how often a clone was seen (once, few, many) or the class of an expanded clone, and some rows leave it out.

once	.	TRBV5-1	TRBJ2-3	TGCGCCAGCAGCTTGGCATTCCAGCGGAAAGATACGCAGTATTTT	CASSLAFQRKDTQYF
.	.	TRBV19	TRBJ2-5	TGTGCCAGTAGTATTTCAGAGGACCAGTACTTC	CASSISEDQYF
.	TRBD1	TRBV29-1	TRBJ2-1	TGCAGCGTGGACAGGGGCAATGAGCAGTTCTTC	CSVDRGNEQFF
few	TRBD1	TRBV5-4	TRBJ1-5	TGTGCCAGCAGCTTGGCCGGGACAGCCTATAGCAATCAGCCCCAGCATTTT	CASSLAGTAYSNQPQHF
.	.	TRBV28	TRBJ2-1	TGTGCCAGCAGTTTATACAGGGCCCCCAACAATGAGCAGTTCTTC	CASSLYRAPNNEQFF
.	.	TRBV7-6	TRBJ2-7	TGTGCCAGCAGCCCTGGACAGCAGCAGTACTTC	CASSPGQQQYF
.	TRBD1	TRBV4-2	TRBJ2-2	TGTGCCAGCAGCCCCGGGACAGGTCTGGCCGGGGAGCTGTTTTTT	CASSPGTGLAGELFF
.	TRBD1	TRBV27	TRBJ2-3	TGTGCCGTCCGGGACAGGGGCACAGATACGCAGTATTTT	CAVRDRGTDTQYF
.	.	TRBV15	TRBJ1-3	TGTGCCACACTAGGCAGGGGAAACACCATATATTTT	CATLGRGNTIYF
.	TRBD1	TRBV11-2	TRBJ1-5	TGTGCCAGCAGCTTAGCGACAGGGGGCGGGCAGCCCCAGCATTTT	CASSLATGGGQPQHF
once	.	TRBV30	TRBJ1-2	TGTGCCTGGAGTGCGGACAGTACTAACTATGGCTACACCTTC	CAWSADSTNYGYTF
.	.	TRBV10-3	TRBJ1-5	TGTGCCATCAGTGCAGGGGCCAATCAGCCCCAGCATTTT	CAISAGANQPQHF
few	.	TRBV7-9	TRBJ2-2	TGTGCCAGCAGCCCCTACGGGACGGCGAACACCGGGGAGCTGTTTTTT	CASSPYGTANTGELFF
.	.	TRBV5-6	TRBJ1-1	TGTGCCAGCAGCTTGGTCGGGAGGAACACTGAAGCTTTCTTT	CASSLVGRNTEAFF